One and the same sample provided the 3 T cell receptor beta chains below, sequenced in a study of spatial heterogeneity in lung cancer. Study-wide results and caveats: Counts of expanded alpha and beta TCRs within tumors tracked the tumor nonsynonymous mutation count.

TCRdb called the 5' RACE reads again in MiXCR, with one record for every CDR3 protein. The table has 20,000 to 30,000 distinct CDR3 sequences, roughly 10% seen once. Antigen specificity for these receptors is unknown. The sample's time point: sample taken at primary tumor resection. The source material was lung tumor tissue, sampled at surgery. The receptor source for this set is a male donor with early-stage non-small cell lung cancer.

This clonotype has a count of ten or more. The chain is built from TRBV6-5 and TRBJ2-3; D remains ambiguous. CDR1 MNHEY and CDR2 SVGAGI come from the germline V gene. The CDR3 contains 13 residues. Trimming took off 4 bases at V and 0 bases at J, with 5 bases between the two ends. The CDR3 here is CASSLRSTDTQYF. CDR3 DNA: TGTGCCAGCAGTTTACGGAGCACAGATACGCAGTATTTT.

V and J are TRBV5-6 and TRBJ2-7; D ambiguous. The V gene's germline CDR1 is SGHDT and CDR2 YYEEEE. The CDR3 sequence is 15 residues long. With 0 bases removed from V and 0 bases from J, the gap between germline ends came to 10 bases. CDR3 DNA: TGTGCCAGCAGCTTGGCCCCAGGCCCCTCCTACGAGCAGTACTTC. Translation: CASSLAPGPSYEQYF. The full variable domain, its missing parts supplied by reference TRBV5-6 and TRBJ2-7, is DAGVTQSPTHLIKTRGQQVTLRCSPKSGHDTVSWYQQALGQGPQFIFQYYEEEERQRGNFPDRFSGHQFPNYSSELNVNALLLGDSALYLCASSLAPGPSYEQYFGPGTRLTVT.

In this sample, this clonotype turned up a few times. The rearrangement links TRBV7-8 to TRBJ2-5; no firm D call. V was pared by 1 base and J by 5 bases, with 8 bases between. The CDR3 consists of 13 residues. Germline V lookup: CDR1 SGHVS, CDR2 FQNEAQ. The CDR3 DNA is TGTGCCAGCAGCTTAGAGAGGCCTGAGACCCAGTACTTC. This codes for CASSLERPETQYF.